The T cell receptor beta chain under discussion was sequenced for a study of T cells in Graves' hyperthyroidism and ophthalmopathy. RNA transcripts yielded amplified TCR beta CDR3 regions. In the first-round RT-PCR of the TCR CDR3, the HTBI primer set was used. TCRdb re-called the multiplex PCR reads through MiXCR, storing one row per CDR3 protein. There are roughly 300,000 distinct CDR3 sequences in the sample; under 30% occur only once, and approximately 25% lies in the top ten. The CDR3 has 14 amino acids. The V and J ends lost 4 bases and 5 bases, in that order; junction bases with no gene match: 4.

This chain joins TRBV12-3 or TRBV12-4 and TRBJ2-7, with TRBD1 identical over 11 bases. This receptor was identified in a man in his forties or fifties with Graves' hyperthyroidism that later progressed to Graves' ophthalmopathy. Sequenced: blood. In nucleotides, the CDR3 is TGTGCCAGCAGTTCCCGGGACAGGGGGGACGAGCAGTACTTC. Translated: CASSSRDRGDEQYF.